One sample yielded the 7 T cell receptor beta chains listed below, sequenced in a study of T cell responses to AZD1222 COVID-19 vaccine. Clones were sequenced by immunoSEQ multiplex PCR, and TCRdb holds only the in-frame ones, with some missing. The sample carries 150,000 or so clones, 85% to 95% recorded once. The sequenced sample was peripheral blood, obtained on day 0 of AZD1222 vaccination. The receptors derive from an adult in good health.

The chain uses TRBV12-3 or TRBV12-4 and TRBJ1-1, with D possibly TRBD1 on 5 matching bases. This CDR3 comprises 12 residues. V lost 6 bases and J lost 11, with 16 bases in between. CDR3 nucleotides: TGTGCCAGCAGCTGGGGCCCTAGTGGGGCTTTCTTT. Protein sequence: CASSWGPSGAFF.

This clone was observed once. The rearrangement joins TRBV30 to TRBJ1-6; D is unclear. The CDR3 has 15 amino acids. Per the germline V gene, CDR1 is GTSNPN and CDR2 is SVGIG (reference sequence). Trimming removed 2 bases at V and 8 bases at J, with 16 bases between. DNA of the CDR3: TGTGCCTGGAGTAGAGGTCCGAGGATTGATTCACCCCTCCACTTT. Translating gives CAWSRGPRIDSPLHF.

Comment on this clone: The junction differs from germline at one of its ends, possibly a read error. The CDR3 nucleotides are TGCGCCAGCAGCGAAGAGCGGGGGGGCAATGAGCAGTTCTTC. This sequence encodes CASSEERGGNEQFF. The chain joins TRBV4-1 to TRBJ2-1; 10 bases agree with TRBD2. The CDR3 extends over 14 amino acids. Germline CDR1 MGHRA, CDR2 YSYEKL.

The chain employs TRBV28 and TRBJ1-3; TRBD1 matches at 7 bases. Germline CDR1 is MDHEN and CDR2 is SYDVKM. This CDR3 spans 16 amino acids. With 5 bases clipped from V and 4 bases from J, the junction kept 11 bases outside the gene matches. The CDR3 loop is CASSQPPGTVGNTIYF. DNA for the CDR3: TGTGCCAGCAGTCAACCACCCGGGACAGTCGGAAACACCATATATTTT.

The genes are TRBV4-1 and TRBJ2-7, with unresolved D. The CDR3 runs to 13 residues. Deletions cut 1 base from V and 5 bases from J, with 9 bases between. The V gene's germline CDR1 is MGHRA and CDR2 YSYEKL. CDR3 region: CASSQGPRDEQYF. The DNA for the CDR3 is TGCGCCAGCAGCCAAGGACCAAGGGACGAGCAGTACTTC.

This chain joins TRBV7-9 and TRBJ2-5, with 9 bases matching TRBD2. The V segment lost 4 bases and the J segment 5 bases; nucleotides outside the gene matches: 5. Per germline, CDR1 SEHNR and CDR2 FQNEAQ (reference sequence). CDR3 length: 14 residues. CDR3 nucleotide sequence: TGTGCCAGCAGCTCTAGCGGGACTAGGGAGACCCAGTACTTC. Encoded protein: CASSSSGTRETQYF.

The CDR3: CASSPSGPYNEQFF. CDR3 in DNA: TGTGCCAGCAGCCCCTCGGGCCCTTACAATGAGCAGTTCTTC. V gene TRBV11-3 combines with J gene TRBJ2-1; D unclear. V shed 5 bases and J shed 4 bases, with 12 bases lying between them. The germline CDR1 and CDR2 sequences are SGHNT and YENEEA. The CDR3 spans 14 residues.